The present T cell receptor beta chain was sequenced within a study of identical twins. CDR3 size: 12 residues. Germline values: CDR1 MNHEY, CDR2 SMNVEV (reference sequence). Trimming cost V 4 bases and J 5 bases, with 9 bases left between them. Notes on this clonotype: Antigen specificity is unknown.

General study results and limits: For out-of-frame alpha sequences shared by twins, low generation probability was in excess. Whereas memory repertoires showed no such difference, abundant cord blood beta clonotypes carried fewer insertions. The models gave estimates that fell short of the out-of-frame TCR alpha sharing seen in monozygotic twins. Researchers reported weaker excess twin sharing in beta out-of-frame sequences.

TCRdb re-called the 5' RACE reads through MiXCR, storing one row per CDR3 protein. The table records approximately 690,000 distinct CDR3 sequences, roughly 6% of them present only once. The chain carries TRBV27 and TRBJ2-7; possibly TRBD1 for D (5 bases). The sample taken for sequencing was naive T cells sorted from blood. The clonotype was recovered from a man younger than 35 in good health. CDR3 coding DNA: TGTGCCAGCAGTTCAGGGTTGAACGAGCAGTACTTC. Its protein is CASSSGLNEQYF.